This is a list of T cell receptor beta chains from one sample in a study of blood T cells in healthy people across ages. TCRdb itself ran the 5' RACE reads through MiXCR, one entry per CDR3 protein. The sample lists 450,000 to 600,000 distinct CDR3 sequences, 25% to 35% occurring once. The same sample was also used in a study of T cells of mothers and their children.

Sequencing used blood. The receptors were sampled from a boy aged 2 to 10 in good health. The CDR3 runs from the conserved cysteine through the conserved F or W. Fields, in order: V gene, D gene, J gene, clone size, CDR3 DNA, CDR3 protein. The D gene is left open where the match is weak. For some rows the clone size is stated as once, few or many, or as a class when expanded; others skip it.

>TRBV20-1|.|TRBJ2-6|once
TGCAGTGCTAGAGGACAGGGAGGAGGTGGGGCCAACGTCCTGACTTTC
CSARGQGGGGANVLTF
>TRBV5-1|.|TRBJ2-1|.
TGCGCCAGCAGCTTTTCCCCAGGGTTTGGTGAGCAGTTCTTC
CASSFSPGFGEQFF
>TRBV9|TRBD2|TRBJ2-2|few
TGTGCCAGCAGCGTTGGTCTAGCGGGGGTAAACACCGGGGAGCTGTTTTTT
CASSVGLAGVNTGELFF
>TRBV4-1|TRBD1|TRBJ1-2|few
TGCGCCAGCAGCCGCCCGGGACAGCGTTATGGCTACACCTTC
CASSRPGQRYGYTF
>TRBV25-1|.|TRBJ2-5|many
TGTGCCAGCAGTGAATTTACGGACAGTTCCCAAGAGACCCAGTACTTC
CASSEFTDSSQETQYF
>TRBV11-2|TRBD2|TRBJ2-6|few
TGTGCCAGCAGCTTAGGACGAGGGAGGGGCTCTGGGGCCAACGTCCTGACTTTC
CASSLGRGRGSGANVLTF
>TRBV10-1|TRBD2|TRBJ2-7|.
TGCGCCAGCAGTGAGTCGGCTAGCGGAGAGCCCTACGAGCAGTACTTC
CASSESASGEPYEQYF
>TRBV7-2|.|TRBJ2-2|.
TGTGCCAGCAGAAAGACTAGGGGAAACACCGGGGAGCTGTTTTTT
CASRKTRGNTGELFF
>TRBV24-1|.|TRBJ2-3|few
TGTGCCACCAGTGGTACAGGGTTCACAGATACGCAGTATTTT
CATSGTGFTDTQYF
>TRBV3-1|.|TRBJ2-5|.
TGTGCCAGCAGCCAAGAGTGGAGGGGCTCGGCCCAGTACTTC
CASSQEWRGSAQYF
>TRBV10-3|TRBD2|TRBJ2-7|.
TGTGCCATCAGTGAGAGACGACTAGCGGGAGGTTACGAGCAGTACTTC
CAISERRLAGGYEQYF
>TRBV20-1|.|TRBJ2-5|many
TGCAGTGCTAGTGGTGAGAAAGAGACCCAGTACTTC
CSASGEKETQYF
>TRBV7-2|TRBD2|TRBJ2-7|.
TGTGCCAGCAGCGGGACTAGCGGGAGCGAGCAGTACTTC
CASSGTSGSEQYF
>TRBV4-3|.|TRBJ2-1|.
TGCGCCAGCAGCCGTTTAGCGGAGTCCATAAACAATGAGCAGTTCTTC
CASSRLAESINNEQFF
>TRBV6-2/TRBV6-3|.|TRBJ1-5|.
TGTGCCAGCAGTTACTCCCCGGACAGCCATCAGCCCCAGCATTTT
CASSYSPDSHQPQHF
>TRBV7-8|.|TRBJ1-2|few
TGTGCCAGCAGCTTAGGTGGGACGGCCTATGGCTACACCTTC
CASSLGGTAYGYTF
>TRBV6-1|TRBD1|TRBJ1-1|.
TGTGCCACCTATCAAAGCGTGTTTCACGGGACAGGGATGAACACTGAAGCTTTCTTT
CATYQSVFHGTGMNTEAFF
>TRBV5-6|TRBD1|TRBJ2-6|.
TGTGCCAGCAGCGGAAGGGGGCTTGGGGCCAACGTCCTGACTTTC
CASSGRGLGANVLTF
>TRBV20-1|TRBD2|TRBJ2-1|few
TGCAGTGCTAAGACTAGCGGGGGTTACAATGAGCAGTTCTTC
CSAKTSGGYNEQFF
>TRBV20-1|TRBD2|TRBJ2-1|.
TGCAGTGCTAGAGATCCGACTAGCGGGGCTACTGAGCAGTTCTTC
CSARDPTSGATEQFF
>TRBV20-1|.|TRBJ2-7|few
TGCAGTGCTAGAGATATTAGGAGGGATTTAGTTCACGAGCAGTACTTC
CSARDIRRDLVHEQYF
>TRBV19|.|TRBJ2-2|.
TGTGCCAGTACCATCGACGGGGAGCTGTTTTTT
CASTIDGELFF
>TRBV4-3|.|TRBJ1-3|.
TGCGCCAGCAGCCAAGATCAGGGGACTGGAAACACCATATATTTT
CASSQDQGTGNTIYF
>TRBV20-1|TRBD2|TRBJ2-7|.
TGCAGTGCAAGGAGTAGCGGGTCACGCGAAGGCTACGAGCAGTACTTC
CSARSSGSREGYEQYF
>TRBV30|.|TRBJ2-1|few
TGTGCCTGGAGTAAGGGGCACTACAATGAGCAGTTCTTC
CAWSKGHYNEQFF
>TRBV5-1|TRBD1|TRBJ1-6|.
TGCGCCAGCGCCCTGGGTGGGGGACAGACAAATTCACCCCTCCACTTT
CASALGGGQTNSPLHF